Following are 16 T cell receptor beta chains from one sample sequenced in a study of blood T cell repertoires in COVID-19. TCRdb keeps only in-frame clones here, not all; method: immunoSEQ multiplex PCR. The sample holds about 140,000 clones; about four fifths are singletons and the top ten take 3% to 4.5%. Specimen: peripheral blood. These receptors all stem from a man aged 65 to 85 who had recovered from COVID-19.

V usage is TRBV29-1 and J usage is TRBJ1-1; D is possibly TRBD1 (5 bases). V was clipped by 6 bases and J by 7 bases, with 18 bases between them. Germline V gives CDR1 SQVTM, CDR2 ANQGSEA. CDR3 length: 13 residues. Written as DNA, the CDR3 is TGCAGCGTCCCCGGGGGGGGTATGGGTGAAGCTTTCTTT. Translation: CSVPGGGMGEAFF.

This clone was counted only a few times. The V and J genes are TRBV10-3 and TRBJ2-3; possibly TRBD2 for D (6 bases). The CDR3 has 13 amino acids. The germline V gene has CDR1 ENHRY and CDR2 SYGVKD. Trimming left V 11 bases short and J 2 bases short, with 14 bases between. The CDR3 sequence is CASGDRLTDTQYF. In nucleotides, the CDR3 is TGTGCCTCGGGGGATCGGCTCACAGATACGCAGTATTTT.

This chain connects TRBV30 to TRBJ2-7; D is undetermined. V was cut by 0 bases and J by 4 bases, with 7 bases left in between. Germline V gene data show CDR1 as GTSNPN and CDR2 as SVGIG (reference sequence). The CDR3 is 12 amino acids. CDR3 bases: TGTGCCTGGAGTGTCGGGTTATACGAGCAGTACTTC. Encoded protein: CAWSVGLYEQYF.

This clone was detected only once. V usage is TRBV5-4 and J usage is TRBJ2-3, with 7 bases aligning to TRBD2. This CDR3 region has 17 residues. The germline CDR1 and CDR2 sequences are SGHNT and YYREEE (reference sequence). The V segment lost 0 bases and the J segment 0 bases; nucleotides outside the gene matches: 7. CDR3 protein: CASSLGSSGPSTDTQYF. CDR3 nucleotides: TGTGCCAGCAGCTTGGGCTCTAGCGGTCCAAGCACAGATACGCAGTATTTT.

This chain joins TRBV25-1 and TRBJ2-7; 8 bases are shared with TRBD1. Germline-derived CDR1 and CDR2 are MGHDK and SYGVNS. V lost 6 bases, J lost 6 bases, and 10 bases stayed unmatched. CDR3 size: 14 residues. This CDR3 reads CASRQTGASREQYF. The CDR3 DNA sequence: TGTGCCAGCAGGCAGACAGGGGCCTCTCGCGAGCAGTACTTC.

In its sample, this clone was seen a few times. The V and J genes are TRBV19 and TRBJ1-4, with D perhaps TRBD1 (5 bases). Trimming stripped 3 bases from V and 8 bases from J, with 16 bases between. CDR3 length equals 15 residues. Germline-derived CDR1 and CDR2 are LNHDA and SQIVND (reference sequence). CDR3 protein: CASSIGTLQSEKLFF. The CDR3 region has the DNA TGTGCCAGTAGTATCGGGACTCTTCAGAGCGAAAAACTGTTTTTT.

V gene TRBV12-3 or TRBV12-4 combines with J gene TRBJ2-1, with 12 bases fitting TRBD2. Trimming took 7 bases from V and 13 from J; bases not matched to a gene: 8. The CDR3 extends over 13 amino acids. The CDR3 DNA is TGTGCCAGCATGTTGACTAGCGGGAGTCTCCAGTTCTTC. Translating it yields CASMLTSGSLQFF.

This clone was observed once. J is TRBJ2-2 and V is TRBV24-1, with TRBD1 matching over 7 bases. V shed 3 bases and J 4 bases; nucleotides not matched to a gene: 7. CDR1 and CDR2 from the germline V gene are KGHDR and SFDVKD. The CDR3 length is 16 residues. The CDR3 spells CATSDNTGTATGELFF. In nucleotides, the CDR3 is TGTGCCACCAGTGATAACACCGGGACAGCCACCGGGGAGCTGTTTTTT.

This chain uses TRBV3-1 (or the pseudogene TRBV3-2) with TRBJ2-7; 8 bases agree with TRBD2. CDR1 LGHDT and CDR2 YNNKEL come from the germline V gene (reference sequence). Germline trimming cut 3 bases from V and 6 bases from J; bases unmatched to any gene: 10. This CDR3 has 15 amino acids. CDR3 coding DNA: TGTGCCAGCAGCCAGGGGGCGGGAGGCAGGAGCGAGCAGTACTTC. Translation: CASSQGAGGRSEQYF.

This clone was counted only a few times. This chain connects TRBV7-2 to TRBJ1-4; D is undetermined. The germline V and J ends were trimmed by 5 bases and 2 bases, with 12 bases remaining between them. Germline V gene sequence: CDR1 SGHTA, CDR2 FQGNSA. The CDR3 totals 15 residues. CDR3 sequence: CASSRAPGTNEKLFF. Written as DNA, the CDR3 is TGTGCCAGCAGCCGGGCGCCGGGGACTAATGAAAAACTGTTTTTT.

The chain recombines TRBV12-5 with TRBJ2-7, with TRBD2 identical over 8 bases. Germline lookup yields CDR1 LGHNT and CDR2 FRNRAP. CDR3 length equals 12 residues. V shed 6 bases and J 2 bases; nucleotides not matched to a gene: 0. The CDR3 loop reads CASGTSAYEQYF. The DNA of the CDR3 is TGTGCTAGTGGGACTAGCGCCTACGAGCAGTACTTC.

This clone was seen more than once but under ten times. This chain joins TRBV20-1 and TRBJ2-1; 10 bases line up with TRBD2. The CDR3 has 15 residues. Germline CDR1 and CDR2: DFQATT and SNEGSKA (reference sequence). V lost 3 bases to trimming and J lost 8 bases; unmatched junction nucleotides: 10. The DNA of the CDR3 is TGCAGTGCTAGTCCTAGCGGGAGCTGGACCGATGAGCAGTTCTTC. Translated: CSASPSGSWTDEQFF.

The chain joins TRBV7-9 to TRBJ2-7; 11 bases map to TRBD2. The CDR3 covers 14 residues. V gave up 5 bases and J gave up 3 bases; unmatched junction bases: 3. Germline V CDR1 and CDR2: SEHNR, FQNEAQ (reference sequence). The CDR3 DNA is TGTGCCAGCAGCCCCCTAGCGGGAGGCTACGAGCAGTACTTC. This codes for CASSPLAGGYEQYF. Full variable domain (outside the CDR3, taken from reference TRBV7-9 and TRBJ2-7): DTGVSQNPRHKITKRGQNVTFRCDPISEHNRLYWYRQTLGQGPEFLTYFQNEAQLEKSRLLSDRFSAERPKGSFSTLEIQRTEQGDSAMYLCASSPLAGGYEQYFGPGTRLTVT.

In this sample, this clone turned up a few times. The rearrangement uses TRBV6-4 and TRBJ1-2, with D possibly matching TRBD1 (6 bases). The CDR3 spans 12 residues. CDR1 is MRHNA and CDR2 is SNTAGT in the germline V gene. V gave up 6 bases and J gave up 2 bases, with 7 bases separating them. In nucleotides, the CDR3 is TGTGCCAGCAGCGGACAGAACTATGGCTACACCTTC. The encoded protein is CASSGQNYGYTF.

The chain couples TRBV7-2 to TRBJ2-4, with unresolved D. CDR1 is SGHTA, CDR2 FQGNSA, per germline. The CDR3 runs to 12 residues. Trimming took off 1 base at V and 6 bases at J, with 4 bases between the two ends. The CDR3 bases are TGTGCCAGCAGCTTAGGACTAAACATTCAGTACTTC. Protein: CASSLGLNIQYF.

The chain employs TRBV27 and TRBJ2-7, with 10 bases that match TRBD1. Germline loops: CDR1 MNHEY, CDR2 SMNVEV (reference sequence). Unmatched junction bases numbered 9, after V lost 5 bases and J lost 5 bases. This CDR3 contains 15 residues. The CDR3 DNA sequence: TGTGCCAGCAGTGCCCCGGGACAGGGGATCGACGAGCAGTACTTC. This codes for CASSAPGQGIDEQYF.